This TCR beta chain originates from a study of identical twins. Study-wide results and caveats: For cord blood, abundant beta clonotypes had fewer insertions, unlike memory repertoires, which showed none. Cross-sectional statistical analysis, not tracking of the same donors, underpinned the conclusions.

V lost 6 bases, J lost 2 bases, and 13 bases lay in between. The V gene's germline CDR1 is KGHSH and CDR2 LQKENI. The CDR3 runs 14 residues. Template switching created a universal primer site, and the cDNA included unique molecular identifiers. One entry per CDR3 protein results from TCRdb running MiXCR on the 5' RACE reads. The repertoire holds 220,000 or so distinct CDR3 sequences, 5.5% to 7% seen once, with approximately 3.6% in the top ten. Every donor was a healthy Caucasian. Comments on this clonotype: What it binds is not known.

These same data were also listed under a study on yellow fever vaccine responses in identical twins.

The TCR was taken from a woman aged 18-29 years in good health. Specimen: memory (CD45RO+) T cells sorted from blood. V usage is TRBV18 and J usage is TRBJ2-5; D call uncertain. This chain's CDR3 is CASSQSGPQETQYF. CDR3 in DNA: TGTGCCAGCTCCCAATCCGGGCCACAAGAGACCCAGTACTTC.